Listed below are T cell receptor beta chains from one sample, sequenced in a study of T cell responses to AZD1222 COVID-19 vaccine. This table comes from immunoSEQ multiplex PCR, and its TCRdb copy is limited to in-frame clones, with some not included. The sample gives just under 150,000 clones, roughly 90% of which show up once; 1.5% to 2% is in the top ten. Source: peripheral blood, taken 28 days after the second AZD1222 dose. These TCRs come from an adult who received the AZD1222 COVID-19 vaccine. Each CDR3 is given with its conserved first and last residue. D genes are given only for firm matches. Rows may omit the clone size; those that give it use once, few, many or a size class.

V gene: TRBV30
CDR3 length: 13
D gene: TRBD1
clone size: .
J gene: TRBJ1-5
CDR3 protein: CAWTGQGSQPQHF
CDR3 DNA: TGTGCCTGGACAGGACAGGGCTCCCAGCCCCAGCATTTT

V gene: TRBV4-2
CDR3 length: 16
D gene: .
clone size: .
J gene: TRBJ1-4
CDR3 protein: CASSQDTQATNEKLFF
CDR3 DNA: TGTGCCAGCAGCCAAGATACGCAGGCAACTAATGAAAAACTGTTTTTT

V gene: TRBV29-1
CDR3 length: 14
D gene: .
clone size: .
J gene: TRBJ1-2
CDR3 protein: CSVSVGPQTEGYTF
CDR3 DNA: TGCAGCGTTAGCGTGGGGCCCCAGACAGAAGGCTACACCTTC

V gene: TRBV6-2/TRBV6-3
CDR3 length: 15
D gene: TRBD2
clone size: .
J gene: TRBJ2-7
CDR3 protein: CASSPLAGNSYEQYF
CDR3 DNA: TGTGCCAGCAGTCCACTAGCGGGTAACTCCTACGAGCAGTACTTC

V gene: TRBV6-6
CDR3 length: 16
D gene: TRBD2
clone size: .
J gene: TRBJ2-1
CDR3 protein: CASSSETSVFYNEQFF
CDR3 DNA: TGTGCCAGCAGTTCCGAGACTAGCGTTTTCTACAATGAGCAGTTCTTC

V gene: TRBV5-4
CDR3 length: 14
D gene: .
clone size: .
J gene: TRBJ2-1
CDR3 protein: CASSPVSLPYEQFF
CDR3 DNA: TGTGCCAGCAGCCCGGTGAGCCTACCCTATGAGCAGTTCTTC

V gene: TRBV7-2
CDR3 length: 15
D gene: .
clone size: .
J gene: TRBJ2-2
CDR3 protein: CASSSTRADTGELFF
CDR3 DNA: TGTGCCAGCAGCTCGACCCGGGCGGACACCGGGGAGCTGTTTTTT

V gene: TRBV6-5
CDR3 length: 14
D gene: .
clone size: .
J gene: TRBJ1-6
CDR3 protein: CASSYARQVSPLHF
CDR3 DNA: TGTGCCAGCAGTTACGCGAGACAGGTTTCACCCCTCCACTTT

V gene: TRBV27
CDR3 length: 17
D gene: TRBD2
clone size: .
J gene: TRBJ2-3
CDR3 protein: CASSLLSLAGRTDTQYF
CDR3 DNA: TGTGCCAGCAGTTTATTAAGTCTAGCGGGCCGCACAGATACGCAGTATTTT

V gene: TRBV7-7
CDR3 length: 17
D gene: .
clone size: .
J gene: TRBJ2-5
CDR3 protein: CASSLTPTKGVEETQYF
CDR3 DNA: TGTGCCAGCAGCTTAACCCCTACAAAGGGGGTCGAAGAGACCCAGTACTTC

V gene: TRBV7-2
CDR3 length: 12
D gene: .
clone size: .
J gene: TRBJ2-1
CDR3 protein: CASSSAYNEQFF
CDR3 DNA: TGTGCCAGCAGCTCCGCCTACAATGAGCAGTTCTTC

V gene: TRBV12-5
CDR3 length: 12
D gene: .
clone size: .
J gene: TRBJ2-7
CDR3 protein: CASGTAVYEQYF
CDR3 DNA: TGTGCTAGTGGTACTGCCGTGTACGAGCAGTACTTC

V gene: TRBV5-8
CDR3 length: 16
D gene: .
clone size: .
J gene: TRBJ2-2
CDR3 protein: CASSLASQENTGELFF
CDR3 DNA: TGTGCCAGCAGCTTGGCCTCCCAGGAGAACACCGGGGAGCTGTTTTTT

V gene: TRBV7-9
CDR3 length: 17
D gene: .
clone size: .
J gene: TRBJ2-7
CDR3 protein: CASSSPDGSGLTYEQYF
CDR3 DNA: TGTGCCAGCAGCTCCCCTGATGGGAGCGGACTGACCTACGAGCAGTACTTC

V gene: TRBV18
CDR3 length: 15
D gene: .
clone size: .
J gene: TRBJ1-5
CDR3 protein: CASSAQKGGNQPQHF
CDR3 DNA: TGTGCCAGCTCAGCACAGAAGGGGGGCAATCAGCCCCAGCATTTT

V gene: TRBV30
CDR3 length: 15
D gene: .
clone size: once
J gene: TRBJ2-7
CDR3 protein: CAWSVLVPGGREQYF
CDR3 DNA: TGTGCCTGGAGTGTACTAGTGCCAGGGGGGCGCGAGCAGTACTTC

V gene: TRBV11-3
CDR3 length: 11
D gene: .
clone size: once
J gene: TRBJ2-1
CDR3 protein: CASRFTNEQFF
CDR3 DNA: TGTGCCAGCAGGTTTACGAATGAGCAGTTCTTC

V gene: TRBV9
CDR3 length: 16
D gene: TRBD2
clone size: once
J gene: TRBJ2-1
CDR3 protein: CASSVERTSGSNEQFF
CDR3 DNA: TGTGCCAGCAGCGTAGAGAGGACTAGCGGAAGCAATGAGCAGTTCTTC

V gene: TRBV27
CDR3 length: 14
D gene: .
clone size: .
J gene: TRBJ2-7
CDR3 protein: CASSLTDYSYEQYF
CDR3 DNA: TGTGCCAGCAGTTTAACAGATTACTCCTACGAGCAGTACTTC

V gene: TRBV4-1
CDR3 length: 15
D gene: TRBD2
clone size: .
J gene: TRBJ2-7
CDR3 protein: CASSQDGLADYEQYF
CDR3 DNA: TGCGCCAGCAGCCAAGATGGACTAGCGGACTACGAGCAGTACTTC

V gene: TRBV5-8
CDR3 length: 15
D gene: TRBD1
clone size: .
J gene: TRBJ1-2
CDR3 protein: CASSLAGTGGYGYTF
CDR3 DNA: TGTGCCAGCAGCTTGGCCGGGACAGGGGGCTATGGCTACACCTTC

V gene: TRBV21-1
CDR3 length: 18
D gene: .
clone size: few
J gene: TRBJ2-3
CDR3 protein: CASKGTQGTSARTDTQYF
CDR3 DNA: TGTGCCAGCAAGGGTACTCAGGGGACTTCGGCCCGCACAGATACGCAGTATTTT

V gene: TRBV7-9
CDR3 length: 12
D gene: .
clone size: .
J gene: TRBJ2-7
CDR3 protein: CASSFVRYEQYF
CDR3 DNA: TGTGCCAGCAGCTTCGTCAGATACGAGCAGTACTTC

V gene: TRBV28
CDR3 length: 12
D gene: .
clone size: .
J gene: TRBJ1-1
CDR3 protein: CASSSSDGEAFF
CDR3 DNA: TGTGCCAGCAGTTCCTCGGACGGAGAAGCTTTCTTT

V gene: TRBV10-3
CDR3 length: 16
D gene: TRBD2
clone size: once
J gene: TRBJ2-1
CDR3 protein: CAISELKAGSYNEQFF
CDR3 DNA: TGTGCCATCAGTGAGCTTAAAGCGGGATCCTACAATGAGCAGTTCTTC

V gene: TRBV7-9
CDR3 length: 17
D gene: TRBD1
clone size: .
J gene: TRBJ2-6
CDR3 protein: CASSQDRGLPGANVLTF
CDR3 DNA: TGTGCCAGCAGCCAGGACAGGGGGCTGCCCGGGGCCAACGTCCTGACTTTC

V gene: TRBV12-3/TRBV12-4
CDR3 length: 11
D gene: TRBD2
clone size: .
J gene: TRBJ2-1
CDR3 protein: CSSGTYNEQFF
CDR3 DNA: TGCTCTAGCGGGACTTACAATGAGCAGTTCTTC

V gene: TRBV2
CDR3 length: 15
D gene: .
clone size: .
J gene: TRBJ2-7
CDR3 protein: CASSDLGVANYEQYF
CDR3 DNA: TGTGCCAGCAGTGATCTAGGTGTGGCAAACTACGAGCAGTACTTC

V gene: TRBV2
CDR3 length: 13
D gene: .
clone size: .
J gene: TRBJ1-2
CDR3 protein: CASRVPGLYGYTF
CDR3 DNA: TGTGCCAGCAGAGTCCCGGGACTCTATGGCTACACCTTC

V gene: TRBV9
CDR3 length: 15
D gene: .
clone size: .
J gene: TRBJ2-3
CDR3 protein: CASSVGRDPTDTQYF
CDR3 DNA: TGTGCCAGCAGCGTAGGGCGGGACCCCACAGATACGCAGTATTTT

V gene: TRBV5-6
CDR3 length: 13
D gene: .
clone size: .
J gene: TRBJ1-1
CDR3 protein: CASHQDGITEAFF
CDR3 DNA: TGTGCCAGCCACCAGGATGGAATCACTGAAGCTTTCTTT

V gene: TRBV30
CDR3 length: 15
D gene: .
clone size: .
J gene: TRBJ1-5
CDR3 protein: CAWSVRQSSNQPQHF
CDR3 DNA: TGTGCCTGGAGTGTACGGCAGAGTAGCAATCAGCCCCAGCATTTT

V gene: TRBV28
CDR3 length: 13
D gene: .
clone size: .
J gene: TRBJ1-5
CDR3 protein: CASSLISNQPQHF
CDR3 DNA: TGTGCCAGCAGTTTAATCAGCAATCAGCCCCAGCATTTT